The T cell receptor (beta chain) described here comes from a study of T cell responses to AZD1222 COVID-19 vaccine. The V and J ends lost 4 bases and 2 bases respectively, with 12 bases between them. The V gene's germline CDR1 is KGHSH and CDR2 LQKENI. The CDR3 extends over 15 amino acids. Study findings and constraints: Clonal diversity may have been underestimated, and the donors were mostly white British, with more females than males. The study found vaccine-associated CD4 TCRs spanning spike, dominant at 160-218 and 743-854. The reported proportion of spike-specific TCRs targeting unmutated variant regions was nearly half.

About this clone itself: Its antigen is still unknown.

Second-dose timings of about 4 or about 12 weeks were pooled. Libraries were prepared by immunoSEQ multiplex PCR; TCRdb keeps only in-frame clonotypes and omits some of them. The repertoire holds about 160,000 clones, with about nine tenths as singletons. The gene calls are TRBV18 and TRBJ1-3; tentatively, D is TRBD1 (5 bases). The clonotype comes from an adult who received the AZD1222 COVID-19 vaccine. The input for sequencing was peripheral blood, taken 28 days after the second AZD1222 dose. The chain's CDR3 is CASSRQGSAGNTIYF. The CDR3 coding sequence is TGTGCCAGCTCACGTCAGGGCTCGGCTGGAAACACCATATATTTT. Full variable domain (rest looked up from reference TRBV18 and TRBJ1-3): NAGVMQNPRHLVRRRGQEARLRCSPMKGHSHVYWYRQLPEEGLKFMVYLQKENIIDESGMPKERFSAEFPKEGPSILRIQQVVRGDSAAYFCASSRQGSAGNTIYFGEGSWLTVV.